These T cell receptor beta chains were read from a single sample in a study of cytomegalovirus exposure and HLA in healthy donors. Measured with immunoSEQ multiplex PCR; TCRdb has only the in-frame clones, and not every one. The sample includes some 130,000 clones, 65% to 80% of them seen just once. What was sequenced was PBMCs. The receptors here all came from a male donor in good health and CMV-seropositive. The CDR3 runs from the conserved cysteine through the conserved F or W. The D gene is left open where the match is weak. The listing skips clone size in some rows; elsewhere it reads once, few, many or a size class.

J gene,V gene,clone size,D gene,CDR3 DNA,CDR3 protein
TRBJ2-3,TRBV7-2,.,TRBD1,TGTGCCAGCAGCCCACCTTTTTCAGGGGGCATAGATACGCAGTATTTT,CASSPPFSGGIDTQYF
TRBJ1-2,TRBV5-1,once,.,TGCGCCAGCAGCTTGGTATCCCTACAGAATGGCTACACCTTC,CASSLVSLQNGYTF
TRBJ1-6,TRBV6-1,.,TRBD1,TGTGCCAGCAGTGAAGGGACAGGGGGTTCACCCCTCCACTTT,CASSEGTGGSPLHF
TRBJ2-1,TRBV6-5,.,.,TGTGCCAGCAGTTACTCACGGGGGGCGTCCTACAATGAGCAGTTCTTC,CASSYSRGASYNEQFF
TRBJ2-1,TRBV10-3,.,TRBD2,TGTGCCATCAGTCAGAGGCTAGCGGGGGGGCCTGGCTTTTACAATGAGCAGTTCTTC,CAISQRLAGGPGFYNEQFF
TRBJ2-7,TRBV6-5,.,TRBD2,TGTGCCAGCAGTTACGGGGGGGGTCTCTCGTACGAGCAGTACTTC,CASSYGGGLSYEQYF
TRBJ1-1,TRBV5-5,.,.,TGTGCCAGCAGCTTAGACAGGCCCCGGGGCACTGAAGCTTTCTTT,CASSLDRPRGTEAFF
TRBJ2-7,TRBV18,.,TRBD1,TGTGCCAGCTCACCAGGGACAGGGGGAAACGAGCAGTACTTC,CASSPGTGGNEQYF
TRBJ2-1,TRBV7-8,.,.,TGTGCCAGCAGCCCCATCCCATCCTACAATGAGCAGTTCTTC,CASSPIPSYNEQFF
TRBJ1-1,TRBV30,.,.,TGTGCCTGGAATCGGCAGGGCGGAAGGACTGAAGCTTTCTTT,CAWNRQGGRTEAFF
TRBJ2-1,TRBV9,.,.,TGTGCCAGCAGCCGTCGGCGGGGCAGCTACAATGAGCAGTTCTTC,CASSRRRGSYNEQFF
TRBJ2-2,TRBV6-1,few,TRBD2,TGTGCCAGCAGTGCATTAGCGGGGAACACCGGGGAGCTGTTTTTT,CASSALAGNTGELFF
TRBJ1-1,TRBV10-3,.,TRBD1,TGTGCCATCAGTCCTATTCGGGACAGGGGCGCCTCGAACACTGAAGCTTTCTTT,CAISPIRDRGASNTEAFF
TRBJ2-5,TRBV19,.,.,TGTGCCAGTAGTCTCGGACAGTTTGGGACCCAGTACTTC,CASSLGQFGTQYF
TRBJ1-1,TRBV2,.,.,TGTGCCAGCAAGGAACAGTTCATGAACACTGAAGCTTTCTTT,CASKEQFMNTEAFF
TRBJ2-7,TRBV7-9,.,.,TGTTCCAGCAGCTTAGTAGGGGGAATGACGGTGAGCTCCTACGAGCAGTACTTC,CSSSLVGGMTVSSYEQYF
TRBJ1-1,TRBV5-1,.,.,TGCGCCAGCAGCTTGTTAGAGGAGGGGACTGAAGCTTTCTTT,CASSLLEEGTEAFF
TRBJ1-1,TRBV5-7,.,.,TGTGCCAGCAGCTTGGAAGGCAGGGAGAACACTGAAGCTTTCTTT,CASSLEGRENTEAFF